A selection of T cell receptor beta chains follows, all from one sample in a study of cytomegalovirus exposure and HLA in healthy donors. Assay: immunoSEQ multiplex PCR; the TCRdb copy retains only in-frame clones and omits some. The sample holds about 140,000 clones; around four fifths are singletons and the top ten take around 2.9%. Sequencing input: PBMCs. The origin of the receptors is a female donor in good health and CMV-seronegative. Both conserved end residues are part of each CDR3. A D gene is named only where the DNA matches it firmly. Expanded clones are given a class, and other clones once, few, many or no size at all.

v_call: TRBV7-9; clone_size: -; d_call: -; j_call: TRBJ1-1; cdr3_nt: TGTGCCAGCAGCTTGGCAGGGGTTCGGATGAACACTGAAGCTTTCTTT; cdr3_aa: CASSLAGVRMNTEAFF
v_call: TRBV19; clone_size: -; d_call: TRBD2; j_call: TRBJ2-3; cdr3_nt: TGTGCCAGTAGCGGACTAGCGACAGATACGCAGTATTTT; cdr3_aa: CASSGLATDTQYF
v_call: TRBV6-6; clone_size: -; d_call: -; j_call: TRBJ1-1; cdr3_nt: TGTGCCAGCACCCAGACTTACTTAGCTTTCTTT; cdr3_aa: CASTQTYLAFF
v_call: TRBV7-9; clone_size: -; d_call: TRBD1; j_call: TRBJ1-2; cdr3_nt: TGTGCCAGCAGCCGATCCGGGACAGGGGTGTATGGCTACACCTTC; cdr3_aa: CASSRSGTGVYGYTF
v_call: TRBV2; clone_size: few; d_call: -; j_call: TRBJ1-1; cdr3_nt: TGTGCCAGCAGGGCGGGGGAAGTAGTGGCTTTCTTT; cdr3_aa: CASRAGEVVAFF
v_call: TRBV29-1; clone_size: -; d_call: -; j_call: TRBJ2-3; cdr3_nt: TGCAGCGTCAGACTAGGAGATACGCAGTATTTT; cdr3_aa: CSVRLGDTQYF
v_call: TRBV28; clone_size: once; d_call: -; j_call: TRBJ2-3; cdr3_nt: TGTGCCAGCAGTCGACTCAGCACAGATACGCAGTATTTT; cdr3_aa: CASSRLSTDTQYF
v_call: TRBV4-3; clone_size: few; d_call: -; j_call: TRBJ1-3; cdr3_nt: TGCGCCAGCAGCCCCGGAGACACCATATATTTT; cdr3_aa: CASSPGDTIYF
v_call: TRBV19; clone_size: -; d_call: -; j_call: TRBJ2-7; cdr3_nt: TGTGCCAGTAGCTCGACAGGGAGGTACTACGAGCAGTACTTC; cdr3_aa: CASSSTGRYYEQYF
v_call: TRBV28; clone_size: few; d_call: -; j_call: TRBJ1-1; cdr3_nt: TGTGCCAGCAGTTCAACAGGGAGAAATCATGGCACTGAAGCTTTCTTT; cdr3_aa: CASSSTGRNHGTEAFF
v_call: TRBV5-4; clone_size: -; d_call: TRBD1; j_call: TRBJ1-1; cdr3_nt: TGTGCCAGCAGCACCCTTAACAGGGGGACTGAAGCTTTCTTT; cdr3_aa: CASSTLNRGTEAFF
v_call: TRBV25-1; clone_size: -; d_call: -; j_call: TRBJ2-5; cdr3_nt: TGTGCCAGCAGTGAATATGGGCAGGTCGAGACCCAGTACTTC; cdr3_aa: CASSEYGQVETQYF
v_call: TRBV2; clone_size: -; d_call: -; j_call: TRBJ2-7; cdr3_nt: TGTGCCAGCAGTGAGGGTATCGGGATCACCTACGAGCAGTACTTC; cdr3_aa: CASSEGIGITYEQYF